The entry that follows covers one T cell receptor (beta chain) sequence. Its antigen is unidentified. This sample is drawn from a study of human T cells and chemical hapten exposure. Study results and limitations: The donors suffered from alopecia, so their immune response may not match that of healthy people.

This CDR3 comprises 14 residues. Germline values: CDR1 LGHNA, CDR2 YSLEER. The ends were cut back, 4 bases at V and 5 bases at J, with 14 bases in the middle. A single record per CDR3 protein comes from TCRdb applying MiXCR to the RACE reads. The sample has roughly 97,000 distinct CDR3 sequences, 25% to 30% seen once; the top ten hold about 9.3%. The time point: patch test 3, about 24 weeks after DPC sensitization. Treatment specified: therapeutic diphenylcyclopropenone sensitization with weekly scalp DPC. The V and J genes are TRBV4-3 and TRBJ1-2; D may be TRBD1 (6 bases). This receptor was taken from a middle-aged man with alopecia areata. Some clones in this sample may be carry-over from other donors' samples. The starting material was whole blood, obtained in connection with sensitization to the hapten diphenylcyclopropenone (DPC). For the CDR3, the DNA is TGCGCCAGCAGCCGTGCCGGACAGTCGTATGGCTACACCTTC. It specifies CASSRAGQSYGYTF.